This T cell receptor (beta chain) is drawn from a study of control samples from healthy donors and cancer patients. This clone came up a few times. Assay used: immunoSEQ multiplex PCR; TCRdb lists only in-frame clones, some missing. The sample has 50,000 to 75,000 clones, 90% seen once. The sample was PBMCs. The TCR sequence derives from a man aged 55 to 69 with colorectal cancer.

CDR3 DNA: TGTGCCAGCAGTGAGTGGGACGAGCAGTACTTC. This translates into CASSEWDEQYF. The rearrangement uses TRBV2 and TRBJ2-7; D is ambiguous. V was clipped by 3 bases and J by 5 bases, with 5 bases between them. The CDR3 is 11 residues long. Germline V gene sequence: CDR1 SNHLY, CDR2 FYNNEI. Variable domain in full (rest from reference TRBV2 and TRBJ2-7): EPEVTQTPSHQVTQMGQEVILRCVPISNHLYFYWYRQILGQKVEFLVSFYNNEISEKSEIFDDQFSVERPDGSNFTLKIRSTKLEDSAMYFCASSEWDEQYFGPGTRLTVT.